Described below is a single TCR beta chain sequence and its context. What it binds is not known. The read stops 3 residues short of the end of the CDR3; the missing end is completed from the germline J gene. The assay was immunoSEQ multiplex PCR, and TCRdb's table has in-frame clones only and misses some. The clone table shows tens of thousands of clones, with the ten largest holding about 5%. The record originates from a study of T cells in women clearing cervical HPV infection. Broader study findings: CIN3+ cases had significantly higher TCR repertoire richness than controls, but evenness did not differ.

CDR1 is LNHDA and CDR2 is SQIVND in the germline V gene (reference sequence). This CDR3 comprises 15 residues. Source material: blood buffy coat. This receptor was obtained from a woman aged 18 to 69 with a cervical HPV16 infection that either progressed to CIN3+ or cleared (not recorded which). V usage is TRBV19 and J usage is TRBJ1-2, with TRBD1 matching 8 bases. The DNA read from the CDR3 is TGTGCCAGTAGTATGAGTCGAGACAGGGGCTACGAC. Translation gives CASSMSRDRGYD. The entire CDR3 protein reads CASSMSRDRGYDYTF.